The 13 T cell receptor beta chains below all came from one sample that was sequenced in a study of cytomegalovirus exposure and HLA in healthy donors. Data came from immunoSEQ multiplex PCR; TCRdb stores just in-frame clones and leaves some out. Of roughly 100,000 clones in the sample, approximately 81% were seen once. What was sequenced was PBMCs. These receptors were collected from a man in his late teens or twenties in good health and CMV-seropositive.

V is TRBV6-1 and J is TRBJ2-3; D is ambiguous. V lost 2 bases and J 1 base, leaving 13 bases between the germline ends. The CDR3 consists of 16 residues. From germline, CDR1 is MNHNS and CDR2 SASEGT. Here the CDR3 reads CASSEIGGEGTDTQYF. Here the CDR3 DNA reads TGTGCCAGCAGTGAAATAGGCGGAGAAGGCACAGATACGCAGTATTTT.

Points on this clone: The junction shows a germline mismatch at one end, possibly a read error. The genes are TRBV28 and TRBJ2-3, with 15 bases identical to TRBD2. CDR3 size: 18 residues. Germline V gene sequence: CDR1 MDHEN, CDR2 SYDVKM. CDR3 sequence: CASSLYPGLAGGPDTQYF. DNA for the CDR3: TGTGCCAGCAGCTTATACCCTGGACTAGCGGGAGGGCCAGATACGCAGTATTTT.

The gene calls are TRBV7-8 and TRBJ2-4; 10 bases fit TRBD2. The germline gives CDR1 SGHVS, CDR2 FQNEAQ. The J segment lost 0 bases and the V segment lost 4 bases, leaving 15 bases of the junction unmatched. The CDR3 has 20 residues. In nucleotides, the CDR3 is TGTGCCAGCAGCTCCTACCCCTCGACTAGCGGGTTCCTAGCCAAAAACATTCAGTACTTC. Translating it yields CASSSYPSTSGFLAKNIQYF.

In nucleotides, the CDR3 is TGTGCCAGCAGTTACCGGAGGCAAGAGACCCAGTACTTC. Translated, it gives CASSYRRQETQYF. The rearrangement uses TRBV6-6 and TRBJ2-5, with a possible D match to TRBD2 (5 bases). The V end lost 2 bases, the J end lost 2 bases, and 6 bases lay between the germline ends. The CDR3 consists of 13 residues. Germline assignment: CDR1 MNHNY and CDR2 SVGAGI (reference sequence).

This rearrangement joins TRBV29-1 to TRBJ2-2; possibly TRBD2 for D (6 bases). Trimming cost V 5 bases and J 3 bases, with 13 bases left between them. Germline V gives CDR1 SQVTM, CDR2 ANQGSEA. The CDR3 covers 14 residues. Here the CDR3 reads CSVPAEGDTGELFF. The CDR3, as DNA: TGCAGCGTTCCAGCGGAGGGAGACACCGGGGAGCTGTTTTTT.

The chain employs TRBV5-1 and TRBJ2-2; D gene ambiguous. V was trimmed by 2 bases and J by 0 bases, leaving 5 bases between them. CDR1 is SGHRS and CDR2 is YFSETQ in the germline V gene. The CDR3 runs 14 residues. CDR3 protein: CASSFYTNTGELFF. The CDR3 nucleotides read TGCGCCAGCAGCTTTTATACGAACACCGGGGAGCTGTTTTTT. Full variable domain (missing parts from reference TRBV5-1 and TRBJ2-2): KAGVTQTPRYLIKTRGQQVTLSCSPISGHRSVSWYQQTPGQGLQFLFEYFSETQRNKGNFPGRFSGRQFSNSRSEMNVSTLELGDSALYLCASSFYTNTGELFFGEGSRLTVL.

The chain links TRBV6-1 to TRBJ1-3; the D is unclear. Trimming stripped 9 bases from V and 0 bases from J, with 9 bases between. The germline CDR1 and CDR2 sequences are MNHNS and SASEGT. There are 13 residues in the CDR3. In DNA, the CDR3 is TGTGCCAGTCAACTAGACTCTGGAAACACCATATATTTT. It specifies CASQLDSGNTIYF.

The chain uses TRBV27 and TRBJ2-2; weak D call: TRBD1 (6 bases). Looked up from germline, CDR1 is MNHEY and CDR2 is SMNVEV (reference sequence). Trimming cost V 3 bases and J 3 bases, with 11 bases left between them. The CDR3 loop spans 15 amino acids. The CDR3 spells CASSLWQGHTGELFF. CDR3 sequence (DNA): TGTGCCAGCAGTTTGTGGCAGGGGCACACCGGGGAGCTGTTTTTT.

V usage is TRBV6-5 and J usage is TRBJ2-7; 8 bases are shared with TRBD2. CDR1 MNHEY and CDR2 SVGAGI come from the germline V gene. J was trimmed by 4 bases and V by 2 bases; bases with no gene match: 4. This CDR3 is 14 amino acids long. The CDR3 DNA is TGTGCCAGCAGTTACAGGTCTAGCGGGTACGAGCAGTACTTC. Translated, it gives CASSYRSSGYEQYF.

V usage is TRBV5-6 and J usage is TRBJ2-7; 10 bases fit TRBD1. V lost 1 base to trimming and J lost 2 bases; unmatched junction nucleotides: 3. In germline, CDR1 is SGHDT, CDR2 YYEEEE. The CDR3 has 15 residues. This CDR3 reads CASSLPGTGAYEQYF. The CDR3 nucleotides read TGTGCCAGCAGCTTGCCCGGGACAGGGGCCTACGAGCAGTACTTC.

The chain has TRBV7-2 and TRBJ1-2; D gene uncertain. Trimming removed 1 base at V and 3 bases at J, with 9 bases between. This CDR3 is 14 amino acids long. CDR1 is SGHTA, CDR2 FQGNSA, per germline. The CDR3 region is CASSLDGGHYGYTF. As DNA, the CDR3 is TGTGCCAGCAGCTTAGATGGCGGTCACTATGGCTACACCTTC.

Here the CDR3 reads CASSPPSGGNQPQHF. The CDR3 nucleotides read TGTGCCAGCTCACCACCCTCAGGGGGCAATCAGCCCCAGCATTTT. The V and J genes are TRBV18 and TRBJ1-5, with D possibly matching TRBD1 (6 bases). Germline-derived CDR1 and CDR2 are KGHSH and LQKENI. V gave up 0 bases and J gave up 2 bases, with 8 bases separating them. This CDR3 has 15 residues.

This clone is a singleton in its sample. The chain uses TRBV5-1 and TRBJ2-3; 13 positions match TRBD2. From germline, CDR1 is SGHRS and CDR2 YFSETQ. Losses at the gene ends were 4 bases for V and 4 bases for J; bases not matched to a gene: 6. The CDR3 totals 16 residues. The chain's CDR3 is CASSRDTSGRADTQYF. The CDR3 DNA sequence: TGCGCCAGCAGCCGGGACACTAGCGGGAGGGCAGATACGCAGTATTTT.